Each of the 15 T cell receptor beta chains below was sequenced from the same sample in a study of blood T cell repertoires in COVID-19. Some clones are missing from TCRdb's copy, which holds only in-frame ones; the method was immunoSEQ multiplex PCR. This sample has some 49,000 clones, with roughly 82% found just once. The sequenced material came from peripheral blood. These receptors all stem from a woman aged 55-75 years with acute or convalescent COVID-19.

This clone was seen just once. The CDR3 coding sequence is TGTGCCAGCAGCCCACCGGGACAGGGGGGCTACTACACCTTC. Protein product: CASSPPGQGGYYTF. V usage is TRBV7-2 and J usage is TRBJ1-2; 11 bases map to TRBD1. With 5 bases clipped from V and 10 bases from J, the junction kept 9 bases outside the gene matches. Germline loops: CDR1 SGHTA, CDR2 FQGNSA. CDR3 size: 14 residues.

V is TRBV3-1 (or the pseudogene TRBV3-2) and J is TRBJ1-5, with D unclear. The CDR3 length is 14 residues. Germline CDR1 LGHDT, CDR2 YNNKEL (reference sequence). V lost 4 bases and J lost 1, with 8 bases in between. The CDR3 protein is CASSPAGSNQPQHF. The DNA of the CDR3 is TGTGCCAGCAGCCCGGCAGGAAGCAATCAGCCCCAGCATTTT.

V is TRBV19 and J is TRBJ1-5; TRBD1 agrees at 9 bases. This CDR3 is built from 16 residues. Trimming removed 5 bases from V and 3 bases from J; junction bases left unmatched: 8. Per germline, CDR1 LNHDA and CDR2 SQIVND (reference sequence). This chain's CDR3 is CASSVSGTGYNQPQHF. DNA of the CDR3: TGTGCCAGTAGTGTATCCGGGACAGGGTACAATCAGCCCCAGCATTTT.

The chain joins TRBV15 to TRBJ2-7; 8 positions match TRBD2. Germline CDR1 and CDR2: LNHNV and YYDKDF (reference sequence). The CDR3 extends over 15 amino acids. V lost 5 bases and J lost 4; bases outside the gene matches: 10. The CDR3 loop reads CATSLTSGSMYEQYF. Written as DNA, the CDR3 is TGTGCCACCAGCCTCACTAGCGGATCGATGTACGAGCAGTACTTC.

The chain couples TRBV6-5 to TRBJ1-3, with 8 bases fitting TRBD1. The V gene's germline CDR1 is MNHEY and CDR2 SVGAGI. The CDR3 loop spans 14 amino acids. Trimming removed 4 bases from V and 2 bases from J; junction bases left unmatched: 1. The CDR3 DNA follows: TGTGCCAGCAGTTTGACAGGGGCTGGAAACACCATATATTTT. This gives the protein CASSLTGAGNTIYF.

V usage is TRBV2 and J usage is TRBJ1-3, with a tentative D call TRBD1 (6 bases). CDR1 SNHLY and CDR2 FYNNEI come from the germline V gene. The V end lost 7 bases, the J end lost 2 bases, and 12 bases lay between the germline ends. The CDR3 consists of 14 residues. The CDR3: CASIGNRAGNTIYF. CDR3 coding DNA: TGTGCCAGCATAGGAAACAGGGCTGGAAACACCATATATTTT.

This clone was seen a single time. The gene calls are TRBV29-1 and TRBJ2-5, with 7 bases matching TRBD2. Unmatched junction bases numbered 3, after V lost 4 bases and J lost 1 base. The CDR3 length is 13 residues. Germline V gene sequence: CDR1 SQVTM, CDR2 ANQGSEA. CDR3: CSVARGTQETQYF. DNA for the CDR3: TGCAGCGTTGCGCGGGGGACCCAAGAGACCCAGTACTTC.

The chain has TRBV5-1 and TRBJ1-3; D may be TRBD1 (6 bases). This CDR3 region has 15 residues. V lost 5 bases, J lost 0 bases, and 12 bases lay in between. The V gene's germline CDR1 is SGHRS and CDR2 YFSETQ. CDR3 sequence reads: CASSLDRSSGNTIYF. The CDR3 DNA is TGCGCCAGCAGTCTAGACAGGAGCTCTGGAAACACCATATATTTT.

The genes are TRBV7-9 and TRBJ1-5, with D tentatively TRBD1 (5 bases). This CDR3 spans 15 amino acids. Trimming pared 5 bases from V and 9 bases from J, leaving 20 bases between. Germline values: CDR1 SEHNR, CDR2 FQNEAQ (reference sequence). As DNA, the CDR3 is TGTGCCAGCAGCCCCGGGGTTGGGGGGGAACGGCCCCAGCATTTT. Residues: CASSPGVGGERPQHF.

The chain has TRBV18 and TRBJ1-5; tentative D call: TRBD1 (6 bases). The germline gives CDR1 KGHSH, CDR2 LQKENI. Trimming shortened V by 6 bases and J by 4 bases, and 7 bases separated the two germline ends. The CDR3 totals 12 residues. The CDR3 bases are TGTGCCAGCTCGGACAGAAATCAGCCCCAGCATTTT. Translated: CASSDRNQPQHF.

The chain links TRBV2 to TRBJ2-3, with D perhaps matching TRBD2 (6 bases). Trimming left V 6 bases short and J 1 base short, with 14 bases between. Germline V CDR1 and CDR2: SNHLY, FYNNEI. This CDR3 has 15 residues. CDR3 sequence (DNA): TGTGCCAGCAGCACCCACGGGAGTGGCACAGATACGCAGTATTTT. It translates to CASSTHGSGTDTQYF.

Only a few counts were recorded for this clone. The rearrangement uses TRBV11-1 and TRBJ2-2, with 7 bases that match TRBD1. Germline V gene lookup returns CDR1 SGHAT and CDR2 FQDESV (reference sequence). CDR3 size: 15 residues. Trimming took 5 bases from V and 5 from J; bases not matched to a gene: 8. The CDR3 is CASSPQGVLTGELFF. The CDR3 nucleotides are TGTGCCAGCAGCCCCCAGGGGGTCCTAACCGGGGAGCTGTTTTTT.

The CDR3 bases are TGTGCCAGCAGGTTAAGCGGGAGCGGAGATGAGCAGTTCTTC. Amino acids: CASRLSGSGDEQFF. The V and J genes are TRBV4-2 and TRBJ2-1, with 8 nucleotides matching TRBD2. V shed 6 bases, J shed 8 bases, and the junction held 9 bases outside the gene matches. The CDR3 loop spans 14 amino acids. Germline V gives CDR1 LGHNA, CDR2 YNFKEQ.

V and J are TRBV24-1 and TRBJ2-1; TRBD2 matches 10 bases. Losses at the gene ends were 4 bases for V and 6 bases for J; bases not matched to a gene: 8. Germline CDR1 reads KGHDR; CDR2 reads SFDVKD. The CDR3 totals 16 residues. The CDR3 DNA reads as TGTGCCACCAGTGACCAATCTAGCGGGAGTATCAATGAGCAGTTCTTC. Protein product: CATSDQSSGSINEQFF.

The chain couples TRBV2 to TRBJ1-2; no definite D call. Germline V gene data show CDR1 as SNHLY and CDR2 as FYNNEI. The V end was cut by 2 bases, the J end by 7 bases, with 17 bases between. The CDR3 has 15 amino acids. Written as DNA, the CDR3 is TGTGCCAGCAGTGAATTGGAGGACCCTATGGGTGGCTACACCTTC. This translates into CASSELEDPMGGYTF.